The 3 T cell receptor beta chains given below trace back to one sample, sequenced in a study of T cell responses to AZD1222 COVID-19 vaccine. Method: immunoSEQ multiplex PCR; TCRdb's copy keeps in-frame clones and lacks some. The profile shows about 140,000 clones, roughly nine tenths of them singletons. The sequenced sample was peripheral blood, obtained 28 days after the second AZD1222 dose. These receptors were taken from an adult who received the AZD1222 COVID-19 vaccine.

This chain connects TRBV28 to TRBJ2-7; D is undetermined. This CDR3 is 12 amino acids long. Trimming stripped 6 bases from V and 0 bases from J, with 6 bases between. From germline, CDR1 is MDHEN and CDR2 SYDVKM. CDR3 loop: CASRGYSYEQYF. The DNA of the CDR3 is TGTGCCAGCAGGGGGTACTCCTACGAGCAGTACTTC.

V is TRBV5-5 and J is TRBJ2-7, with a weak D call TRBD1 (5 bases). V lost 3 bases and J lost 7, with 14 bases in between. The CDR3 spans 13 residues. Germline V gene sequence: CDR1 SGHKS, CDR2 YYEKEE (reference sequence). The CDR3 region has the DNA TGTGCCAGCAGCTGGGGCTTAATTCGGGAGCAGTACTTC. It yields the protein CASSWGLIREQYF.

This clone was picked up one time. This chain links TRBV27 with TRBJ1-1; D is unresolved. Between the trimmed V and J ends, which lost 7 bases and 3 bases, there was a span of 18 bases. This CDR3 region has 15 residues. Germline V CDR1 and CDR2: MNHEY, SMNVEV (reference sequence). The CDR3 sequence is CASNPASARDTEAFF. The DNA of the CDR3 is TGTGCCAGCAACCCCGCCTCGGCCCGAGACACTGAAGCTTTCTTT.